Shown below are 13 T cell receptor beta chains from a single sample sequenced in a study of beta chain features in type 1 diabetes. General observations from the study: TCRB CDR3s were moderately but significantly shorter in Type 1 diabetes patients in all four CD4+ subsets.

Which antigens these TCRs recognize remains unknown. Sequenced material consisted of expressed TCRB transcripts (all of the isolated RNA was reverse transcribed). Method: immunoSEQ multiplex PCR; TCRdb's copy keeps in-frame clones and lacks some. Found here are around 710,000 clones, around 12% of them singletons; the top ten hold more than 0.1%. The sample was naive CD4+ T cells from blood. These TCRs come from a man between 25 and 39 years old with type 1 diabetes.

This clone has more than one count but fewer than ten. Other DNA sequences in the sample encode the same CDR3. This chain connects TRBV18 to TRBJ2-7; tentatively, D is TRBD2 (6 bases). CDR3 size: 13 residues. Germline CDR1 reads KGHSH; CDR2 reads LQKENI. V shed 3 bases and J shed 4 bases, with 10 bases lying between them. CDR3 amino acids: CASSPEEGYEQYF. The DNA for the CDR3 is TGTGCCAGCTCACCTGAGGAGGGGTACGAGCAGTACTTC.

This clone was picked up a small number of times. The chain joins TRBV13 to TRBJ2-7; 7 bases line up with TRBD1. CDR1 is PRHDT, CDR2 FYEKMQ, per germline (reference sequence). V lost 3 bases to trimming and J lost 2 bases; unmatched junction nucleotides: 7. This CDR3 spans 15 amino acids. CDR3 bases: TGTGCCAGCAGCTTCCCCCGACAGGGTACCTACGAGCAGTACTTC. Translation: CASSFPRQGTYEQYF.

The CDR3 here is CASSLGGLNQPQHF. DNA for the CDR3: TGTGCCAGCAGCTTAGGGGGCCTAAATCAGCCCCAGCATTTT. This chain links TRBV7-9 with TRBJ1-5; possible D gene TRBD1, 5 bases. Between the trimmed V and J ends, which lost 1 base and 4 bases, there was a span of 8 bases. CDR1 and CDR2 from the germline V gene are SEHNR and FQNEAQ (reference sequence). CDR3 length: 14 residues.

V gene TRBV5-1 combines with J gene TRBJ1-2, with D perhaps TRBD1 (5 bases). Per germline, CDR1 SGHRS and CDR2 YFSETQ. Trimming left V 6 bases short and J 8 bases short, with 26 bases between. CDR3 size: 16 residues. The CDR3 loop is CASTFASTGTMEGYTF. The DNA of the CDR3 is TGCGCCAGCACCTTCGCGAGCACCGGGACTATGGAAGGCTACACCTTC.

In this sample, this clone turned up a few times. Here the CDR3 DNA reads TGTGCCAGCAGCTTAGGAGGGGGGCAGCCCCAGCATTTT. Translated: CASSLGGGQPQHF. The genes are TRBV11-1 and TRBJ1-5; possible D gene TRBD1, 6 bases. The CDR3 contains 13 residues. V was pared by 1 base and J by 7 bases, with 8 bases between. The germline CDR1 and CDR2 sequences are SGHAT and FQDESV (reference sequence).

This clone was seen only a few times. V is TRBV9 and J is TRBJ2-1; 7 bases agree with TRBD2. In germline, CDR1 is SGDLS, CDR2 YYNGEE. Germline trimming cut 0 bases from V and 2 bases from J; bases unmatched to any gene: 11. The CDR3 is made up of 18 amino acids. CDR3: CASSVGNSGRGTYNEQFF. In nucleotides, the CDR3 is TGTGCCAGCAGCGTAGGGAATAGCGGGCGGGGGACCTACAATGAGCAGTTCTTC.

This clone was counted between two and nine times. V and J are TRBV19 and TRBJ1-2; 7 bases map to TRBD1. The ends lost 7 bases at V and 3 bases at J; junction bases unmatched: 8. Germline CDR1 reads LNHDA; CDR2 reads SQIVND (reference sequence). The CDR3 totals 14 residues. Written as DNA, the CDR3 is TGTGCCAGTACCATGACAGGGTCTGACTATGGCTACACCTTC. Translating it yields CASTMTGSDYGYTF.

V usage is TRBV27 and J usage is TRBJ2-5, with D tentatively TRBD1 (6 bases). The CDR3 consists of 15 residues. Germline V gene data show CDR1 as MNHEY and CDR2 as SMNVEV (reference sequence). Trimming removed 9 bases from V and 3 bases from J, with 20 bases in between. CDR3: CASRQVYEPKETQYF. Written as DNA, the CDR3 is TGTGCCAGTCGACAGGTTTATGAACCGAAAGAGACCCAGTACTTC.

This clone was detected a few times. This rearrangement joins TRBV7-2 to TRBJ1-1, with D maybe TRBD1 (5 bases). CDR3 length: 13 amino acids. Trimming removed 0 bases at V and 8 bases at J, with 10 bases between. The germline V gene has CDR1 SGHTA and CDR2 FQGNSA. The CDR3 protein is CASSLAGEGEAFF. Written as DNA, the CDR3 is TGTGCCAGCAGCTTAGCGGGAGAGGGGGAAGCTTTCTTT. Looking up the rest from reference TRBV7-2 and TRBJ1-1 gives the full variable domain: GAGVSQSPSNKVTEKGKDVELRCDPISGHTALYWYRQSLGQGLEFLIYFQGNSAPDKSGLPSDRFSAERTGGSVSTLTIQRTQQEDSAVYLCASSLAGEGEAFFGQGTRLTVV.

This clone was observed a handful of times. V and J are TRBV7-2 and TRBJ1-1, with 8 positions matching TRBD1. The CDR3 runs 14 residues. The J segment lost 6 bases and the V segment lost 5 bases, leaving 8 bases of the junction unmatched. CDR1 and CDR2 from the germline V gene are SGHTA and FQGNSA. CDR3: CASSRMQGAAEAFF. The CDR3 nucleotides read TGTGCCAGCAGCCGAATGCAGGGGGCGGCTGAAGCTTTCTTT. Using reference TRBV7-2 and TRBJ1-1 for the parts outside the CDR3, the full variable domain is GAGVSQSPSNKVTEKGKDVELRCDPISGHTALYWYRQSLGQGLEFLIYFQGNSAPDKSGLPSDRFSAERTGGSVSTLTIQRTQQEDSAVYLCASSRMQGAAEAFFGQGTRLTVV.

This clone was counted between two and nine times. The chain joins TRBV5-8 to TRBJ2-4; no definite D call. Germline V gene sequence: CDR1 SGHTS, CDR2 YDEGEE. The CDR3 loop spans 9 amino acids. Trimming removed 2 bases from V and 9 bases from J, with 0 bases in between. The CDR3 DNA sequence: TGTGCCAGCAGCTTCATTCAGTACTTC. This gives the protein CASSFIQYF.

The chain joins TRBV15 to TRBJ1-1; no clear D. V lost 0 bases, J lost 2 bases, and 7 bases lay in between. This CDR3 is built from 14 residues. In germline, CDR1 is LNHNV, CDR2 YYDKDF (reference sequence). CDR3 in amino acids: CATSRDSLNTEAFF. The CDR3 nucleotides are TGTGCCACCAGCAGAGATTCACTTAACACTGAAGCTTTCTTT. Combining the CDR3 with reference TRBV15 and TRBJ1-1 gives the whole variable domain DAMVIQNPRYQVTQFGKPVTLSCSQTLNHNVMYWYQQKSSQAPKLLFHYYDKDFNNEADTPDNFQSRRPNTSFCFLDIRSPGLGDTAMYLCATSRDSLNTEAFFGQGTRLTVV.

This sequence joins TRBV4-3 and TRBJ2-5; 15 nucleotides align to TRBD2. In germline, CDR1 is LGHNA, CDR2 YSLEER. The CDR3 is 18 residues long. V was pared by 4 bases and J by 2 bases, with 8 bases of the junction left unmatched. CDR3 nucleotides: TGCGCCAGCAGCCCTGGGACTAGCGGGGGGCCGCTACAAGAGACCCAGTACTTC. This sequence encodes CASSPGTSGGPLQETQYF.